What follows are 14 T cell receptor beta chains derived from one specimen sequenced in a study of shared clonotypes between healthy human individuals. Naive-designated CD8 cells lacked CD45RO, were positively enriched for CCR7, and omitted terminally differentiated effector memory CD45RA+ cells. Using immunoSEQ multiplex PCR, the repertoire was profiled, and TCRdb retains in-frame clones only, with some absent. Of roughly 2,000,000 clones in the sample, 93% were seen once. Sequencing used naive CD8+ T cells from PBMCs. These TCRs come from a man aged 18 to 29 in good health. Some clones in this sample may be carry-over from other donors' samples.

V is TRBV7-8 and J is TRBJ1-2; tentatively, D is TRBD1 (5 bases). Trimming cost V 1 base and J 4 bases, with 13 bases left between them. Germline V gene lookup returns CDR1 SGHVS and CDR2 FQNEAQ. There are 15 residues in the CDR3. In nucleotides, the CDR3 is TGTGCCAGCAGCTTAGAATTGGGGGGTAGCTATGGCTACACCTTC. Translation: CASSLELGGSYGYTF.

The rearrangement links TRBV19 to TRBJ1-2; tentatively, D is TRBD1 (6 bases). The V end was cut by 7 bases, the J end by 0 bases, with 18 bases between. This CDR3 contains 16 residues. Germline CDR1 reads LNHDA; CDR2 reads SQIVND (reference sequence). The CDR3 spells CASTTTGIVANYGYTF. CDR3 nucleotides: TGTGCCAGTACCACGACAGGAATCGTCGCTAACTATGGCTACACCTTC.

The chain has TRBV27 and TRBJ2-7, with D possibly being TRBD2 (6 bases). Trimming stripped 7 bases from V and 5 bases from J, with 12 bases between. In germline, CDR1 is MNHEY, CDR2 SMNVEV (reference sequence). The CDR3 spans 12 residues. CDR3 sequence reads: CASIGGPHEQYF. CDR3 bases: TGTGCCAGCATCGGAGGGCCCCACGAGCAGTACTTC.

CDR3 residues: CASSLSVILGSGANVLTF. In DNA, the CDR3 is TGTGCCAGCAGCTTGTCAGTCATTCTAGGGTCTGGGGCCAACGTCCTGACTTTC. The V and J genes are TRBV5-4 and TRBJ2-6, with unresolved D. In germline, CDR1 is SGHNT, CDR2 YYREEE (reference sequence). V gave up 1 base and J gave up 1 base, with 15 bases separating them. The CDR3 loop spans 18 amino acids. Combining the CDR3 with reference TRBV5-4 and TRBJ2-6 gives the whole variable domain ETGVTQSPTHLIKTRGQQVTLRCSSQSGHNTVSWYQQALGQGPQFIFQYYREEENGRGNFPPRFSGLQFPNYSSELNVNALELDDSALYLCASSLSVILGSGANVLTFGAGSRLTVL.

V is TRBV2 and J is TRBJ2-1, with 9 bases aligning to TRBD2. There are 15 residues in the CDR3. The trim removed 7 bases at V and 7 bases at J, leaving 11 bases unmatched. The germline CDR1 and CDR2 sequences are SNHLY and FYNNEI. The CDR3 DNA is TGTGCCAGCACCGGTCTGGCGAGCGGGGGGAATGAGCAGTTCTTC. Translated, it gives CASTGLASGGNEQFF.

J is TRBJ1-3 and V is TRBV5-1, with TRBD1 identical over 7 bases. Looked up from germline, CDR1 is SGHRS and CDR2 is YFSETQ. The CDR3 length is 16 residues. With 3 bases clipped from V and 0 bases from J, the junction kept 6 bases outside the gene matches. CDR3 amino acids: CASSWGTDHSGNTIYF. DNA for the CDR3: TGCGCCAGCAGCTGGGGGACAGATCACTCTGGAAACACCATATATTTT.

DNA for the CDR3: TGTGCCAGTAGTATAGATCCCAACAGGGGATACGGTCAGCCCCAGCATTTT. This gives the protein CASSIDPNRGYGQPQHF. This chain uses TRBV19 with TRBJ1-5, with TRBD1 matching over 7 bases. V lost 0 bases and J lost 6; bases outside the gene matches: 11. The CDR3 consists of 17 residues. The germline gives CDR1 LNHDA, CDR2 SQIVND (reference sequence).

The chain links TRBV28 to TRBJ1-5; D gene ambiguous. This CDR3 has 13 amino acids. The ends were cut back, 6 bases at V and 6 bases at J, with 12 bases in the middle. Germline CDR1 MDHEN, CDR2 SYDVKM. CDR3 in amino acids: CASRWSSGQPQHF. CDR3 bases: TGTGCCAGCAGGTGGAGTTCGGGTCAGCCCCAGCATTTT.

The chain recombines TRBV9 with TRBJ1-2, with 8 bases matching TRBD1. The germline V gene has CDR1 SGDLS and CDR2 YYNGEE. The CDR3 is 14 amino acids. Losses at the gene ends were 3 bases for V and 6 bases for J; bases not matched to a gene: 7. The CDR3, as DNA: TGTGCCAGCAGCGCCCGGGACAGGATAAATGGCTACACCTTC. Its translation: CASSARDRINGYTF.

This chain links TRBV4-1 with TRBJ2-7; weak D call: TRBD2 (6 bases). This CDR3 is 15 amino acids long. Deletions cut 1 base from V and 2 bases from J, with 12 bases between. Germline V gene sequence: CDR1 MGHRA, CDR2 YSYEKL. The DNA for the CDR3 is TGCGCCAGCAGCCAAGGTAGCGGTCGCCCCTACGAGCAGTACTTC. It is translated as CASSQGSGRPYEQYF.

The chain is built from TRBV5-1 and TRBJ2-3, with D hard to call. This CDR3 contains 15 residues. V lost 6 bases, J lost 0 bases, and 14 bases lay in between. The V gene's germline CDR1 is SGHRS and CDR2 YFSETQ. CDR3 amino acids: CASTFSVPSTDTQYF. In DNA form, the CDR3 reads TGCGCCAGCACCTTCAGCGTCCCTAGCACAGATACGCAGTATTTT.

This chain joins TRBV6-5 and TRBJ2-1, with D perhaps matching TRBD1 (5 bases). This CDR3 comprises 15 residues. Trimming shortened V by 6 bases and J by 0 bases, and 12 bases separated the two germline ends. Germline CDR1 MNHEY, CDR2 SVGAGI. CDR3 DNA: TGTGCCAGCAGCCTTGGGGCCAGCTCCTACAATGAGCAGTTCTTC. Encoded protein: CASSLGASSYNEQFF.

Comments on this clone: Other DNA variants within this sample encode the same CDR3. The chain carries TRBV9 and TRBJ1-1, with TRBD1 as a possible D gene (5 bases). Trimming cost V 4 bases and J 2 bases, with 9 bases left between them. Germline V gene lookup returns CDR1 SGDLS and CDR2 YYNGEE. The CDR3 has 13 residues. DNA of the CDR3: TGTGCCAGCAGCCCGGGGGGAAACACTGAAGCTTTCTTT. Residues: CASSPGGNTEAFF. Complete variable domain (other parts from reference TRBV9 and TRBJ1-1): DSGVTQTPKHLITATGQRVTLRCSPRSGDLSVYWYQQSLDQGLQFLIQYYNGEERAKGNILERFSAQQFPDLHSELNLSSLELGDSALYFCASSPGGNTEAFFGQGTRLTVV.

The rearrangement joins TRBV7-9 to TRBJ1-1, with TRBD1 as a possible D gene (5 bases). Germline lookup yields CDR1 SEHNR and CDR2 FQNEAQ (reference sequence). This CDR3 has 18 amino acids. V dropped 4 bases and J dropped 0 bases, with 21 bases sitting between them. CDR3 in amino acids: CASSSNVRAEELNTEAFF. The CDR3 DNA sequence: TGTGCCAGCAGCTCAAATGTCAGGGCCGAGGAGCTGAACACTGAAGCTTTCTTT.